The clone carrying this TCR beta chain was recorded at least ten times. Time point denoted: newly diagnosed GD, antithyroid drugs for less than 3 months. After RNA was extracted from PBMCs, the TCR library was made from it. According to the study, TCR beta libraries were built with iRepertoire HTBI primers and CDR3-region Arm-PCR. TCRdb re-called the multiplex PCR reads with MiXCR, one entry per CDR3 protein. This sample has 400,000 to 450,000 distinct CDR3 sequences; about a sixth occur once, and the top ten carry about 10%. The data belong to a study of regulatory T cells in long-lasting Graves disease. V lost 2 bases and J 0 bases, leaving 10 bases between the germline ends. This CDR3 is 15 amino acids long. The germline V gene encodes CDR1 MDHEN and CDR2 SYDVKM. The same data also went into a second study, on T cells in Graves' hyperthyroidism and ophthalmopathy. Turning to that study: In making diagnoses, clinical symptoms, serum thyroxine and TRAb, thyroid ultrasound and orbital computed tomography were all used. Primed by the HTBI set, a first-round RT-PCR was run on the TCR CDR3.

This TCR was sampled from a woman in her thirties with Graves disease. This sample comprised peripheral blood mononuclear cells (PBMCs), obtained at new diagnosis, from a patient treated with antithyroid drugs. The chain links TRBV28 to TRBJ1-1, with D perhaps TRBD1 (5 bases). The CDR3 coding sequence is TGTGCCAGCAGTTTACGACAGAACATGAACACTGAAGCTTTCTTT. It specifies CASSLRQNMNTEAFF.